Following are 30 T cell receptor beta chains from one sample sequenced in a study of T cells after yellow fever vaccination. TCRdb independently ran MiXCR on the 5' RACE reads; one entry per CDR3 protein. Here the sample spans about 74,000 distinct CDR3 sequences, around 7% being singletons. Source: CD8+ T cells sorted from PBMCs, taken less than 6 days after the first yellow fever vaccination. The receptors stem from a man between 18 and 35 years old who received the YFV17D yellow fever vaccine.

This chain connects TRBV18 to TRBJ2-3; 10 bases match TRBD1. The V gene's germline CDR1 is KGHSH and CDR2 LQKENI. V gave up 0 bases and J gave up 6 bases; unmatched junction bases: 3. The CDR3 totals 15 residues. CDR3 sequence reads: CASSPPGQGMDTQYF. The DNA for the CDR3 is TGTGCCAGCTCACCACCGGGACAGGGGATGGATACGCAGTATTTT. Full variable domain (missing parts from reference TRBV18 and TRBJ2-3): NAGVMQNPRHLVRRRGQEARLRCSPMKGHSHVYWYRQLPEEGLKFMVYLQKENIIDESGMPKERFSAEFPKEGPSILRIQQVVRGDSAAYFCASSPPGQGMDTQYFGPGTRLTVL.

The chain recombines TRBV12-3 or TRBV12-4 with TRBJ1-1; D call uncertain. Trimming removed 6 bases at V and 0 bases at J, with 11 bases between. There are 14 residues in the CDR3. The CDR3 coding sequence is TGTGCCAGCAGCATGACGGCGATGAACACTGAAGCTTTCTTT. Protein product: CASSMTAMNTEAFF.

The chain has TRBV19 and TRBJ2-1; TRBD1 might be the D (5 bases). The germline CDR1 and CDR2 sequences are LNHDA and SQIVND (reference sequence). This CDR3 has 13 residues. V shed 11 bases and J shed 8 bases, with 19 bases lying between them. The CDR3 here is CASSLQGNYEQFF. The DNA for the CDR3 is TGTGCCTCCTCCCTCCAGGGAAACTATGAGCAGTTCTTC.

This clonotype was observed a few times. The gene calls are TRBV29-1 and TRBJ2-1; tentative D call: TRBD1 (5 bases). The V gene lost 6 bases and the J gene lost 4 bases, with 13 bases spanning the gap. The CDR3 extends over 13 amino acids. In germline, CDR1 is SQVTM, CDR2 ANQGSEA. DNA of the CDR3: TGCAGCGTCGTTGGGGCGACTTACAATGAGCAGTTCTTC. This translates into CSVVGATYNEQFF.

CDR3 loop: CASSNSAGAYEQYF. Written as DNA, the CDR3 is TGTGCCAGCTCTAACTCGGCAGGGGCCTACGAGCAGTACTTC. This chain connects TRBV27 to TRBJ2-7, with a tentative D call TRBD1 (6 bases). CDR1 and CDR2 from the germline V gene are MNHEY and SMNVEV (reference sequence). The V end was cut by 8 bases, the J end by 2 bases, with 16 bases between. This CDR3 spans 14 amino acids.

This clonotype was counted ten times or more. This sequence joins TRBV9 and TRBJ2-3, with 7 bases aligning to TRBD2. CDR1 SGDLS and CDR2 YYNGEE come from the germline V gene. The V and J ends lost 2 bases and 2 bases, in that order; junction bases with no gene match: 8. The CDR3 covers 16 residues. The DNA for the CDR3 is TGTGCCAGCAGCGTCAATAGCGGGTTATACACAGATACGCAGTATTTT. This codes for CASSVNSGLYTDTQYF. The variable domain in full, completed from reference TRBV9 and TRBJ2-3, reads DSGVTQTPKHLITATGQRVTLRCSPRSGDLSVYWYQQSLDQGLQFLIQYYNGEERAKGNILERFSAQQFPDLHSELNLSSLELGDSALYFCASSVNSGLYTDTQYFGPGTRLTVL.

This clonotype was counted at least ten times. The CDR3 DNA reads TGTGCCAGCAGTTTATCGCGGGGGGCCGACTACAATGAGCAGTTCTTC. Amino acids: CASSLSRGADYNEQFF. This sequence joins TRBV12-3 or TRBV12-4 and TRBJ2-1, with 8 nucleotides matching TRBD2. The V gene end was trimmed by 2 bases and the J gene end by 3 bases; junction bases not matched to a gene: 6. The CDR3 totals 16 residues.

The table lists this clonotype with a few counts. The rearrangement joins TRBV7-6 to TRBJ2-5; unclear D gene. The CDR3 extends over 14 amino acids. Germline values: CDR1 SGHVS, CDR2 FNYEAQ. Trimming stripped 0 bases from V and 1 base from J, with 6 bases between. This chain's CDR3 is CASSLASVQETQYF. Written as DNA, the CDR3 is TGTGCCAGCAGCTTAGCTTCAGTCCAAGAGACCCAGTACTTC.

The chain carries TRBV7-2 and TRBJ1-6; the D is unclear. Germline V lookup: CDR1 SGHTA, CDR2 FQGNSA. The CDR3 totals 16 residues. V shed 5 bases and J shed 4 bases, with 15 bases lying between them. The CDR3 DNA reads TGTGCCAGCAGCCCGCCGGGGAAAGTTTATAATTCACCCCTCCACTTT. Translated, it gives CASSPPGKVYNSPLHF. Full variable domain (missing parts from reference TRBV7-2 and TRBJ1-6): GAGVSQSPSNKVTEKGKDVELRCDPISGHTALYWYRQSLGQGLEFLIYFQGNSAPDKSGLPSDRFSAERTGGSVSTLTIQRTQQEDSAVYLCASSPPGKVYNSPLHFGNGTRLTVT.

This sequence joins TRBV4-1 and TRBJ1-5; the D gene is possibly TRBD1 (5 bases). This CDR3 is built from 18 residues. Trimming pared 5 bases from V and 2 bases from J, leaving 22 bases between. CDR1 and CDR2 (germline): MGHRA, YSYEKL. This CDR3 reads CASSFVLGVSGGNQPQHF. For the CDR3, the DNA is TGCGCCAGCAGCTTCGTACTGGGGGTCTCTGGAGGCAATCAGCCCCAGCATTTT.

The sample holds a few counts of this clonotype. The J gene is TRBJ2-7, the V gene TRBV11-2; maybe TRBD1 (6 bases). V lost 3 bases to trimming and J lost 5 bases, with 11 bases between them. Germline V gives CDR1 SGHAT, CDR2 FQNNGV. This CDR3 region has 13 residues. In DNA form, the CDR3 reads TGTGCCAGCAGCTTTACAGGGATCAACGAGCAGTACTTC. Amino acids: CASSFTGINEQYF.

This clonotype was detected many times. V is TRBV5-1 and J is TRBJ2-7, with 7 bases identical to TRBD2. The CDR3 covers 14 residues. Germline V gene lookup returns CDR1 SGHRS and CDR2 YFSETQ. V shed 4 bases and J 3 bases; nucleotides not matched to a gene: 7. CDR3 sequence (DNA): TGCGCCAGCAGCACCGGGGGGTCCTACTACGAGCAGTACTTC. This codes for CASSTGGSYYEQYF.

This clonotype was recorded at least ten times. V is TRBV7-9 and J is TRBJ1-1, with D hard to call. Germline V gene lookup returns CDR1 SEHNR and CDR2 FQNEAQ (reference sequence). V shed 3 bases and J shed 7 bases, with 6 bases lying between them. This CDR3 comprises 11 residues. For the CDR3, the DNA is TGTGCCAGCAGCTTCGGGCTTGAAGCTTTCTTT. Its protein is CASSFGLEAFF.

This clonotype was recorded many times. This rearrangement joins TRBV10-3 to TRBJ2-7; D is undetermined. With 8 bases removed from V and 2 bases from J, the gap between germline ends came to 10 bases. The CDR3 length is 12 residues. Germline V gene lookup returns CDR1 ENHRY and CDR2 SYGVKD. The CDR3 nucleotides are TGTGCCATCGGAGAAGCCACCTACGAGCAGTACTTC. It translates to CAIGEATYEQYF.

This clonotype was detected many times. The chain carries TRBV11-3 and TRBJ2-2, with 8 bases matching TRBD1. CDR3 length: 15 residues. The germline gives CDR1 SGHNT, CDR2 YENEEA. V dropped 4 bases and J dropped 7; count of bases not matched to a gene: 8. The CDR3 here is CASSSTGTGLGELFF. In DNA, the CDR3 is TGTGCCAGCAGCTCAACCGGGACAGGCCTCGGGGAGCTGTTTTTT.

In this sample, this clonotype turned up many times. The CDR3 DNA follows: TGTGCCAGCAGCGTAGAGGCAGGGATCACCGGGGAGCTGTTTTTT. It translates to CASSVEAGITGELFF. The V call is TRBV9, the J call TRBJ2-2; D may be TRBD1 (5 bases). There are 15 residues in the CDR3. Trimming left V 0 bases short and J 4 bases short, with 10 bases between. CDR1 SGDLS and CDR2 YYNGEE come from the germline V gene.

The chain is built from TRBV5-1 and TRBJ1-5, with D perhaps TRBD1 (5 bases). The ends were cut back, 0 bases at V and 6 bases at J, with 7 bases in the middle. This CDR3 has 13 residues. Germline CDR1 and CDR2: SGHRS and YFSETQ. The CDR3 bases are TGCGCCAGCAGCTTGGGTAGGGGTCAGCCCCAGCATTTT. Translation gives CASSLGRGQPQHF.

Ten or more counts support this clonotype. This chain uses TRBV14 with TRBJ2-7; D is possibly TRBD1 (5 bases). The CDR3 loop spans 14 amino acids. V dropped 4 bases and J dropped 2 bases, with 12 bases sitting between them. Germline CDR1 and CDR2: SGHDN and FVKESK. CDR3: CASSPLGLAYEQYV. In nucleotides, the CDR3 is TGTGCCAGCAGCCCCCTGGGGCTGGCCTACGAGCAGTACGTC.

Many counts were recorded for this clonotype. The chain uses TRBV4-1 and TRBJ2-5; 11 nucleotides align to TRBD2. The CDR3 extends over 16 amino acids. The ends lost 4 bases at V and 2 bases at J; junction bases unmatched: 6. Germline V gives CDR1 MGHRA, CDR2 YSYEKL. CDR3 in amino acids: CASSPIAGGAQETQYF. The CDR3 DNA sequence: TGCGCCAGCAGCCCGATAGCGGGGGGGGCACAAGAGACCCAGTACTTC.

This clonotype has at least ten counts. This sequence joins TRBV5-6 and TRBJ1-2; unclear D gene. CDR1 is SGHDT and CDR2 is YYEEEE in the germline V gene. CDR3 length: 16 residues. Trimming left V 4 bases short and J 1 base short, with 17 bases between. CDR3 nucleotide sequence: TGTGCCAGCAGCCCAGTACCCGGGATGTTTAACTATGGCTACACCTTC. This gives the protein CASSPVPGMFNYGYTF.

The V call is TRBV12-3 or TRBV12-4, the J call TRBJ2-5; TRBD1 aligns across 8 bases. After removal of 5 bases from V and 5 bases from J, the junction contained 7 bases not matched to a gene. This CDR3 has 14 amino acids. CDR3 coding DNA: TGTGCCAGCAGTCCCGGACAGGGATGGGAGACCCAGTACTTC. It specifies CASSPGQGWETQYF.

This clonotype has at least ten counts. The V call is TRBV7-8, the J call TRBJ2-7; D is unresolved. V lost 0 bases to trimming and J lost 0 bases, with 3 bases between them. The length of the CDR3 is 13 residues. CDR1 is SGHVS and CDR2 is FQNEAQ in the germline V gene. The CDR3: CASSLAGSYEQYV. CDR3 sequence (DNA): TGTGCCAGCAGCTTAGCAGGCTCCTACGAGCAGTACGTC.

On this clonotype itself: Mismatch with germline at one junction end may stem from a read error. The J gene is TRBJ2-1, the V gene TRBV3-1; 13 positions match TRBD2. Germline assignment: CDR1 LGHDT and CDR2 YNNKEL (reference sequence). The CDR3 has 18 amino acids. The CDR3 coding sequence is TGTGCCTGCAGCACCCGACTAGCGGGGGGCATCATCAACAATGAGCAGTTCTTC. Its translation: CACSTRLAGGIINNEQFF.

CDR3 amino acids: CASSLGLAGGPYGAQETQYF. As DNA, the CDR3 is TGTGCCAGCAGCTTAGGACTAGCGGGGGGGCCTTACGGGGCCCAAGAGACCCAGTACTTC. The chain uses TRBV11-2 and TRBJ2-5; the match to TRBD2 covers 14 bases. CDR1 is SGHAT, CDR2 FQNNGV, per germline. CDR3 length: 20 residues. V gave up 1 base and J gave up 1 base; unmatched junction bases: 11.

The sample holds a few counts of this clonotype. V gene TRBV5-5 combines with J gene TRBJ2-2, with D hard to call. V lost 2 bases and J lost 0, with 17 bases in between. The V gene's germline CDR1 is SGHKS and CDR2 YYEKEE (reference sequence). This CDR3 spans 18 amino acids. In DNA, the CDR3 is TGTGCCAGCAGCTTTGGAGTGGCGGTGTATGCGAACACCGGGGAGCTGTTTTTT. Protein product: CASSFGVAVYANTGELFF.

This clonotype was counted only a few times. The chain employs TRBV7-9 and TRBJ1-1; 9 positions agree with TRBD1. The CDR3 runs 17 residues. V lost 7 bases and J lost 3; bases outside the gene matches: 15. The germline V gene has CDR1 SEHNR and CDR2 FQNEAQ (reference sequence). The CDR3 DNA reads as TGTGCCAGCACCGATTACCGGACAGGGGCCCAGGACACTGAAGCTTTCTTT. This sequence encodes CASTDYRTGAQDTEAFF. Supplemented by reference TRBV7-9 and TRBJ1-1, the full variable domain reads DTGVSQNPRHKITKRGQNVTFRCDPISEHNRLYWYRQTLGQGPEFLTYFQNEAQLEKSRLLSDRFSAERPKGSFSTLEIQRTEQGDSAMYLCASTDYRTGAQDTEAFFGQGTRLTVV.

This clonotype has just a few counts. CDR3 DNA: TGCGCCAGCAGCCAATTTGGAGGAGGACAGAAAAACATTCAGTACTTC. Encoded protein: CASSQFGGGQKNIQYF. The J gene is TRBJ2-4, the V gene TRBV4-1; perhaps TRBD1 as D (6 bases). CDR1 and CDR2 from the germline V gene are MGHRA and YSYEKL. This CDR3 spans 16 amino acids. The germline V and J ends were trimmed by 2 bases and 4 bases, with 15 bases remaining between them.

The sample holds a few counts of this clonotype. In DNA, the CDR3 is TGTGCCAGCAGACACCGTGCAAACCGACCCTACTGGCAGACCCAGTACTTC. The encoded protein is CASRHRANRPYWQTQYF. This sequence joins TRBV6-2 or TRBV6-3 and TRBJ2-5; D ambiguous. Germline V gene lookup returns CDR1 MNHEY and CDR2 SVGEGT. Trimming left V 6 bases short and J 6 bases short, with 26 bases between. The CDR3 contains 17 residues.

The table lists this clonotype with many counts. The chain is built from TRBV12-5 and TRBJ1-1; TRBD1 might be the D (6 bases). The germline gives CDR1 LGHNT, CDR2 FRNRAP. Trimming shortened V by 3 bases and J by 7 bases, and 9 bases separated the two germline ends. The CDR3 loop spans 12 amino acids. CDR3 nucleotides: TGTGCTAGTGGTTTCCAGGGGCGTGAAGCTTTCTTT. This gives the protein CASGFQGREAFF. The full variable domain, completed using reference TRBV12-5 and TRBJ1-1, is DARVTQTPRHKVTEMGQEVTMRCQPILGHNTVFWYRQTMMQGLELLAYFRNRAPLDDSGMPKDRFSAEMPDATLATLKIQPSEPRDSAVYFCASGFQGREAFFGQGTRLTVV.

The CDR3 protein is CSASLVGQGRTEAFF. The CDR3 nucleotides are TGCAGTGCTAGTCTAGTCGGACAGGGGCGGACTGAAGCTTTCTTT. J is TRBJ1-1 and V is TRBV20-1, with 9 bases fitting TRBD1. Germline V gene sequence: CDR1 DFQATT, CDR2 SNEGSKA (reference sequence). V shed 3 bases, J shed 5 bases, and the junction held 10 bases outside the gene matches. There are 15 residues in the CDR3.